The present T cell receptor beta chain was sequenced within a study of T-cell reconstitution after alpha-beta-depleted transplantation in children. Unique molecular identifiers featured in how the TCRbeta library was prepared. One entry per CDR3 protein, called by TCRdb with MiXCR from the PCR reads. The data contain about 360,000 distinct CDR3 sequences, 10% to 15% of them seen just once; the ten biggest clones take up around 4.1%. The CDR3 covers 16 residues. Judged by abundance, this clonotype is medium-sized. Sequences were derived from PBMCs, sampled from the stem cell graft. This TCR came from a human donor who donated a stem cell graft to a child with Fanconi anemia. The chain recombines TRBV21-1 with TRBJ2-7; the table assigns TRBD2, which was not confirmed against the DNA. TRBV21-1 is a documented pseudogene. CDR3 nucleotide sequence: TGTGCCAGCAGCAATAAGGAGAAGCGGGCGAACTACGAGCAGTACGTC. Amino acids: CASSNKEKRANYEQYV.